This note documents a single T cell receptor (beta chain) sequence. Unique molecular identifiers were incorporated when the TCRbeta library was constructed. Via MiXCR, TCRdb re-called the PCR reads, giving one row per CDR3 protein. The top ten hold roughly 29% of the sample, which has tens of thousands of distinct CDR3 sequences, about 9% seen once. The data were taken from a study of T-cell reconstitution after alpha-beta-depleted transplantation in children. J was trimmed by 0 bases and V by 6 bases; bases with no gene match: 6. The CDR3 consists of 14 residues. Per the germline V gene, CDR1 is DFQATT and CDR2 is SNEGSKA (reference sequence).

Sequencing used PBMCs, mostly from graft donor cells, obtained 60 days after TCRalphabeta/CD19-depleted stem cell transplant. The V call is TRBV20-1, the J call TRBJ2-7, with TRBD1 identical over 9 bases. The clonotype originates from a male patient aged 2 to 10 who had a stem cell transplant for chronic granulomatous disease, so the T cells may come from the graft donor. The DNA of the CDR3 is TGCAGTGCCCTGGGACAGGGCAGCTCCTACGAGCAGTACTTC. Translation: CSALGQGSSYEQYF.